The T cell receptor beta chain described here comes from a study of regulatory T cells in long-lasting Graves disease. This clonotype has at least ten counts. Antigen: not known. Time point described: persistent/refractory GD, antithyroid drugs over 5 years with positive TRAb. PBMCs provided the RNA from which the TCR library was made. Germline V gene sequence: CDR1 MDHEN, CDR2 SYDVKM. The CDR3 sequence is 18 residues long. V was cut by 6 bases and J by 1 base, with 21 bases left in between. Findings and caveats of the study: The persistent group shared about 2,700 public clonotypes, more than the 966 shared by new patients.

TCR beta libraries were built with iRepertoire HTBI primers and Arm-PCR of CDR3 regions. Original processing notes: The samples yielded approximately 62 TRBV and 14 to 15 TRBJ segments. TCRdb recomputed calls from the multiplex PCR reads with MiXCR, one row per CDR3 protein. TCRdb's processing, not the authors' own work, is the source of the V and J calls. The sample lists around 450,000 distinct CDR3 sequences, about a fifth seen once, with approximately 6.4% in the top ten. The rearrangement uses TRBV28 and TRBJ1-4; the D gene is possibly TRBD1 (6 bases). This sample comprised peripheral blood mononuclear cells (PBMCs), obtained when the disease was refractory, from a patient treated with antithyroid drugs. The receptor was derived from a female donor with Graves disease. CDR3 region: CASSLTPPGALTNEKLFF. The CDR3 nucleotides read TGTGCCAGCAGCCTGACTCCCCCGGGGGCTCTAACTAATGAAAAACTGTTTTTT.